This TCR beta chain originates from a study of CD8+ T cells in alopecia areata. Treatment: oral pan-JAK inhibitor, 5-10 mg twice daily. The CDR3 extends over 14 amino acids. The germline V gene encodes CDR1 SGHVS and CDR2 FQNEAQ. V was clipped by 5 bases and J by 8 bases, with 16 bases between them. RNA extraction was followed by reverse transcription into cDNA, which acted as the sequencing template. Profiled with immunoSEQ multiplex PCR; TCRdb holds only in-frame clones, not every one. The sample contains approximately 180,000 clones, roughly 60% of which appear only once. The chain carries TRBV7-8 and TRBJ2-1, with a possible D match to TRBD2 (6 bases). Here the sequenced sample was CD4+ T cells sorted from blood, taken at week 24, from a patient treated with tofacitinib. The TCR sequence derives from a human donor with alopecia areata. The CDR3 is CASSGRSGTDEQFF. CDR3 sequence (DNA): TGTGCCAGCAGCGGACGTAGCGGTACCGATGAGCAGTTCTTC.